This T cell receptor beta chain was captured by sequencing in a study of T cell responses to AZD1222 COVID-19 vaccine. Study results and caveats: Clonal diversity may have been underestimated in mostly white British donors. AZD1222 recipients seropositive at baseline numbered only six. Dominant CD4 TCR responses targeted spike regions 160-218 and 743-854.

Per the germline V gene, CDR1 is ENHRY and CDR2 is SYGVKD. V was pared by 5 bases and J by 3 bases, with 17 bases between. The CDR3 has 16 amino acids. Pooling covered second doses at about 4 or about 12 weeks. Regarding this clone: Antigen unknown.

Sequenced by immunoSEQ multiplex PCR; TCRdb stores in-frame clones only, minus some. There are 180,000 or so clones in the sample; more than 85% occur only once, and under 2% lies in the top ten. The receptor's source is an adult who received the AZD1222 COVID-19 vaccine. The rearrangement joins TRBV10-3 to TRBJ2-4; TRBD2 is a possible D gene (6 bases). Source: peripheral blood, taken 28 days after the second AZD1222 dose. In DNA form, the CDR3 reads TGTGCCATCAGTAACTCGTCCGGGACTGTCAAAAACATTCAGTACTTC. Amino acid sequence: CAISNSSGTVKNIQYF.